A single sample is the source of the 22 T cell receptor beta chains below, sequenced in a study of blood T cell repertoires in COVID-19. TCRdb's copy holds only in-frame clones and misses some; the assay was immunoSEQ multiplex PCR. The sample comprises approximately 25,000 clones, over 75% of which are singletons, and about three fifths rests with the top ten. Sequenced: peripheral blood. The receptors here all came from a woman older than 75 with acute or convalescent COVID-19.

The chain employs TRBV5-4 and TRBJ2-6; tentatively, D is TRBD2 (5 bases). CDR1 and CDR2 (germline): SGHNT, YYREEE (reference sequence). The ends were cut back, 3 bases at V and 1 base at J, with 17 bases in the middle. This CDR3 is 18 amino acids long. The DNA for the CDR3 is TGTGCCAGCAGCTACCCCAGGACGGGAACTTCTGGGGCCAACGTCCTGACTTTC. This codes for CASSYPRTGTSGANVLTF.

This clone was counted a single time. This chain links TRBV15 with TRBJ1-5; TRBD1 agrees at 11 bases. Per germline, CDR1 LNHNV and CDR2 YYDKDF (reference sequence). This CDR3 has 17 residues. Unmatched junction bases numbered 8, after V lost 0 bases and J lost 7 bases. The DNA for the CDR3 is TGTGCCACCAGCAGAGATCCCCTCCGGGACAGGGGGCAGCCCCAGCATTTT. Its translation: CATSRDPLRDRGQPQHF.

The rearrangement joins TRBV9 to TRBJ1-2, with a tentative D call TRBD1 (6 bases). The V gene's germline CDR1 is SGDLS and CDR2 YYNGEE. Trimming took 1 base from V and 2 from J, leaving 12 bases between them. The CDR3 runs to 15 residues. Here the CDR3 reads CASSVSPDRNYGYTF. The CDR3 coding sequence is TGTGCCAGCAGCGTAAGCCCGGACAGAAACTATGGCTACACCTTC. Complete variable domain (other parts from reference TRBV9 and TRBJ1-2): DSGVTQTPKHLITATGQRVTLRCSPRSGDLSVYWYQQSLDQGLQFLIQYYNGEERAKGNILERFSAQQFPDLHSELNLSSLELGDSALYFCASSVSPDRNYGYTFGSGTRLTVV.

V usage is TRBV5-6 and J usage is TRBJ2-1; a weak D match, TRBD2 (5 bases). The CDR3 runs 15 residues. The germline V and J ends were trimmed by 4 bases and 0 bases, with 11 bases remaining between them. Germline V lookup: CDR1 SGHDT, CDR2 YYEEEE. The CDR3 region is CASSLLGSSYNEQFF. The CDR3 nucleotides are TGTGCCAGCAGCCTCTTGGGGAGCTCCTACAATGAGCAGTTCTTC.

The V and J genes are TRBV5-1 and TRBJ1-4; 9 bases line up with TRBD1. Trimming took 7 bases from V and 7 from J; bases not matched to a gene: 11. In germline, CDR1 is SGHRS, CDR2 YFSETQ. This CDR3 region has 15 residues. The CDR3 nucleotides are TGCGCCAGCCAACAGGGACAGGGTGGAATTGAAAAACTGTTTTTT. Translated, it gives CASQQGQGGIEKLFF.

V is TRBV4-2 and J is TRBJ1-3; D may be TRBD1 (6 bases). This CDR3 is 17 amino acids long. Germline V CDR1 and CDR2: LGHNA, YNFKEQ. Between the trimmed V and J ends, which lost 0 bases and 1 base, there was a span of 13 bases. DNA for the CDR3: TGTGCCAGCAGCCAAGAGGGGGGGGGCGTATCTGGAAACACCATATATTTT. Translation: CASSQEGGGVSGNTIYF.

The V and J genes are TRBV19 and TRBJ2-1; 11 bases agree with TRBD2. The CDR3 runs 16 residues. Per the germline V gene, CDR1 is LNHDA and CDR2 is SQIVND (reference sequence). The J segment lost 5 bases and the V segment lost 11 bases, leaving 14 bases of the junction unmatched. CDR3 loop: CASKPGGLAGHNEQFF. CDR3 DNA sequence: TGTGCCTCTAAACCGGGTGGACTAGCGGGCCACAATGAGCAGTTCTTC.

The chain employs TRBV9 and TRBJ1-1; 8 bases are shared with TRBD1. The V and J ends lost 2 bases and 9 bases, in that order; junction bases with no gene match: 6. Germline-derived CDR1 and CDR2 are SGDLS and YYNGEE. This CDR3 region has 13 residues. CDR3 in DNA: TGTGCCAGCAGCGTTTTCGGACAGGGTAAAGCTTTCTTT. This encodes CASSVFGQGKAFF. Combining the CDR3 with reference TRBV9 and TRBJ1-1 gives the whole variable domain DSGVTQTPKHLITATGQRVTLRCSPRSGDLSVYWYQQSLDQGLQFLIQYYNGEERAKGNILERFSAQQFPDLHSELNLSSLELGDSALYFCASSVFGQGKAFFGQGTRLTVV.

In its sample, this clone was seen a few times. The chain links TRBV7-6 to TRBJ1-5; D remains ambiguous. Germline CDR1 and CDR2: SGHVS and FNYEAQ. The CDR3 sequence is 13 residues long. The V end was cut by 4 bases, the J end by 3 bases, with 7 bases between. CDR3 sequence reads: CASSSDFNQPQHF. DNA of the CDR3: TGTGCCAGCAGCTCGGACTTCAATCAGCCCCAGCATTTT.

The chain employs TRBV2 and TRBJ1-1, with no clear D. The germline V gene has CDR1 SNHLY and CDR2 FYNNEI. The CDR3 sequence is 13 residues long. V was cut by 4 bases and J by 1 base, with 7 bases left in between. DNA for the CDR3: TGTGCCAGCAGTGGAGAGAAGAACACTGAAGCTTTCTTT. As protein: CASSGEKNTEAFF.

This chain connects TRBV12-5 to TRBJ2-2; 10 bases are shared with TRBD2. This CDR3 is 17 amino acids long. The germline CDR1 and CDR2 sequences are LGHNT and FRNRAP. The V gene end was trimmed by 2 bases and the J gene end by 8 bases; junction bases not matched to a gene: 11. The CDR3 DNA reads as TGTGCTAGTGGTTTGCCCACCTCTAGCGGGAGTCCTGGGGAGCTGTTTTTT. Translated: CASGLPTSSGSPGELFF.

This clone showed up just once. This rearrangement joins TRBV4-2 to TRBJ1-3; no clear D gene. V was shortened by 6 bases and J by 0 bases, with 12 bases between the two germline ends. Germline V CDR1 and CDR2: LGHNA, YNFKEQ. This CDR3 has 15 residues. The CDR3 sequence: CASRSLFSSGNTIYF. CDR3 coding DNA: TGTGCCAGCAGGTCCCTCTTCAGCTCTGGAAACACCATATATTTT.

The V gene is TRBV6-2 or TRBV6-3, the J gene TRBJ2-7, with D possibly TRBD2 on 6 matching bases. With 2 bases removed from V and 3 bases from J, the gap between germline ends came to 8 bases. Germline CDR1 MNHEY, CDR2 SVGEGT. The CDR3 spans 13 residues. CDR3 sequence reads: CASSYGGVYEQYF. CDR3 nucleotides: TGTGCCAGCAGTTACGGAGGGGTCTACGAGCAGTACTTC.

The genes are TRBV19 and TRBJ2-5; 8 nucleotides agree with TRBD1. V shed 4 bases, J shed 6 bases, and the junction held 7 bases outside the gene matches. The germline V gene encodes CDR1 LNHDA and CDR2 SQIVND (reference sequence). This CDR3 has 14 amino acids. CDR3 sequence: CASSRATGDKTQYF. CDR3 nucleotides: TGTGCCAGTAGTAGGGCGACAGGGGATAAGACCCAGTACTTC.

This chain uses TRBV19 with TRBJ1-1; 8 bases align to TRBD1. There are 13 residues in the CDR3. V lost 5 bases to trimming and J lost 5 bases; unmatched junction nucleotides: 4. Germline loops: CDR1 LNHDA, CDR2 SQIVND (reference sequence). The CDR3 sequence is CASSQTGVTEAFF. The CDR3 coding sequence is TGTGCCAGTAGTCAGACAGGGGTAACTGAAGCTTTCTTT.

This CDR3 reads CASSPDTLAGGLSSTDTQYF. DNA for the CDR3: TGCGCCAGCAGCCCCGATACCCTAGCGGGAGGGTTATCTAGCACAGATACGCAGTATTTT. The chain links TRBV4-3 to TRBJ2-3; 12 bases fit TRBD2. The CDR3 is 20 residues long. V gave up 4 bases and J gave up 0 bases; unmatched junction bases: 14. Germline-derived CDR1 and CDR2 are LGHNA and YSLEER.

This clone was recorded only once. The chain is built from TRBV24-1 and TRBJ2-2; TRBD2 matches at 7 bases. V gave up 1 base and J gave up 4 bases; unmatched junction bases: 8. This CDR3 has 17 amino acids. Germline V gene sequence: CDR1 KGHDR, CDR2 SFDVKD. In DNA, the CDR3 is TGTGCCACCAGTGATTTCCCAGCGGGAAGAACCACCGGGGAGCTGTTTTTT. Its protein is CATSDFPAGRTTGELFF.

This clone was recorded once. CDR3 DNA: TGTGCCAGCAGTCGGGAGGTGAACACTGAAGCTTTCTTT. Translation: CASSREVNTEAFF. The rearrangement joins TRBV6-4 to TRBJ1-1, with D unresolved. The CDR3 has 13 amino acids. Trimming took 5 bases from V and 0 from J, leaving 7 bases between them. Germline CDR1 is MRHNA and CDR2 is SNTAGT.

This sequence joins TRBV19 and TRBJ1-5; 8 bases are a match to TRBD1. This CDR3 is built from 14 residues. Looked up from germline, CDR1 is LNHDA and CDR2 is SQIVND (reference sequence). Losses at the gene ends were 6 bases for V and 7 bases for J; bases not matched to a gene: 8. CDR3 protein: CASSRTGPQQPQHF. The CDR3 DNA follows: TGTGCCAGTAGCCGGACAGGGCCCCAACAGCCCCAGCATTTT.

The V and J genes are TRBV10-3 and TRBJ1-2; TRBD1 matches 8 bases. CDR3 size: 12 residues. Germline V CDR1 and CDR2: ENHRY, SYGVKD. V lost 11 bases, J lost 3 bases, and 5 bases stayed unmatched. CDR3 nucleotides: TGTGCCGCGACAGGGGCCGACTATGGCTACACCTTC. It encodes CAATGADYGYTF.

The V gene is TRBV24-1, the J gene TRBJ1-5; 9 bases map to TRBD1. CDR1 KGHDR and CDR2 SFDVKD come from the germline V gene. With 7 bases clipped from V and 3 bases from J, the junction kept 3 bases outside the gene matches. CDR3 length equals 14 residues. CDR3 DNA sequence: TGTGCCACCAGAGGGACAGGGAACAATCAGCCCCAGCATTTT. Translation gives CATRGTGNNQPQHF.

This chain links TRBV28 with TRBJ1-1; unclear D gene. Trimming took 7 bases from V and 5 from J, leaving 11 bases between them. This CDR3 is 12 amino acids long. The germline V gene encodes CDR1 MDHEN and CDR2 SYDVKM. CDR3 sequence: CASNPSETEAFF. The CDR3 nucleotides read TGTGCCAGCAACCCGTCGGAGACTGAAGCTTTCTTT.